A single TCR beta chain is shown here with its context. One junction end does not reproduce the germline sequence, and a read error may be involved. The sample is drawn from a study of blood T cell repertoires in COVID-19. Study-wide context: There were acute and convalescent COVID-19 samples, and they came from the United States, Italy and Spain. From T cells, B-cell-depleted T cells, or PBMCs came the material, which was cDNA or gDNA.

Original handling: Cell counts per sample came from amplifying reference gene primers. Libraries were prepared by immunoSEQ multiplex PCR; TCRdb keeps only in-frame clonotypes and omits some of them. V and J calls and clone size follow that table, whereas D and trimming were derived from the DNA. The sample holds approximately 280,000 clones, 80% to 90% seen once. This sequence originates from a woman aged 70-85 years with acute or convalescent COVID-19. Sequenced: peripheral blood.

In DNA, the CDR3 is TGTGCCACCAGCAGAGATTCGGGGCTCCAGCGGGGAATCGCCTTC. Its translation is CATSRDSGLQRGIAF. This chain links TRBV15 with TRBJ1-2; possible D gene TRBD1, 5 bases. Germline V gene lookup returns CDR1 LNHNV and CDR2 YYDKDF (reference sequence). The CDR3 length is 15 residues. The full variable domain, its missing parts supplied by reference TRBV15 and TRBJ1-2, is DAMVIQNPRYQVTQFGKPVTLSCSQTLNHNVMYWYQQKSSQAPKLLFHYYDKDFNNEADTPDNFQSRRPNTSFCFLDIRSPGLGDTAMYLCATSRDSGLQRGIAFGSGTRLTVV.